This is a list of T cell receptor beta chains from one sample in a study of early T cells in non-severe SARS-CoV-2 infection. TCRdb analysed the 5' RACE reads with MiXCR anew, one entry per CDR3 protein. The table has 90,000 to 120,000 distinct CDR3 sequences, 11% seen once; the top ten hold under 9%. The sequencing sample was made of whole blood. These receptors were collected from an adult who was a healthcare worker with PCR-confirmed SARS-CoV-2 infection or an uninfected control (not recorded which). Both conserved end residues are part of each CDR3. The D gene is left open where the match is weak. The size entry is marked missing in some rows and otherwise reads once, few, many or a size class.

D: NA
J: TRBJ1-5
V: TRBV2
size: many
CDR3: CASSELKGYQPQHF
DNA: TGTGCCAGCAGCGAATTGAAAGGGTATCAGCCCCAGCATTTT

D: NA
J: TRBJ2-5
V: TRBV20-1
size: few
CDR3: CSARPRYRETQYF
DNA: TGCAGTGCGAGACCTCGCTACAGAGAGACCCAGTACTTC

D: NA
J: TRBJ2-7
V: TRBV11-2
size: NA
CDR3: CASSLVGSPPYEQYF
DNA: TGTGCCAGCAGCTTAGTTGGGTCGCCACCCTACGAGCAGTACTTC

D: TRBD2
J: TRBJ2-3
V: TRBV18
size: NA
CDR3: CASSPPTSGSPDMQYF
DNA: TGTGCCAGCTCACCGCCAACTAGCGGGAGCCCAGATATGCAGTATTTT

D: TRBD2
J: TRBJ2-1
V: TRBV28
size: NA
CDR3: CAITSGENSYNEQFF
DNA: TGTGCCATCACTAGCGGGGAAAACTCCTACAATGAGCAGTTCTTC

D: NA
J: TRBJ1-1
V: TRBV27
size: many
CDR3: CASSFREGVAEAFF
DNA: TGTGCCAGCAGTTTTCGAGAGGGGGTCGCTGAAGCTTTCTTT

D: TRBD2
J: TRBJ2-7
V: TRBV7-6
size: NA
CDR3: CASSPGTSATYEQYF
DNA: TGTGCCAGCAGCCCCGGGACTAGCGCAACCTACGAGCAGTACTTC

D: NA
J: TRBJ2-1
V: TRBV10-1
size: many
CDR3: CASLDRINEQFF
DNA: TGCGCCAGCTTGGACCGGATCAATGAGCAGTTCTTC

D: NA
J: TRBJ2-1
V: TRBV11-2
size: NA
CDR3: CASSLGEQFF
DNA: TGTGCCAGCAGCTTAGGTGAGCAGTTCTTC

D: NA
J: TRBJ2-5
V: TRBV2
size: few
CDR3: CASSPAGTSLGETQYF
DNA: TGTGCCAGCAGTCCCGCCGGGACTTCCCTGGGGGAGACCCAGTACTTC

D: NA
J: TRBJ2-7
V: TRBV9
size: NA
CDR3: CASSRGGGEQYF
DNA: TGTGCCAGCAGCAGGGGAGGGGGCGAGCAGTACTTC

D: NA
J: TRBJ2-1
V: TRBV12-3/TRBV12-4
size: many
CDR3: CASSPGRLAEQFF
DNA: TGTGCCAGCAGTCCAGGACGGCTAGCTGAGCAGTTCTTC

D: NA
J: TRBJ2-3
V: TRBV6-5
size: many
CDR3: CASSSYGRPQDTQYF
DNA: TGTGCCAGCAGCTCCTACGGGAGACCCCAAGATACGCAGTATTTT

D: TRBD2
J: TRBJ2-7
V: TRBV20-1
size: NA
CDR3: CSARGTSGSYEQYF
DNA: TGCAGTGCTAGAGGGACTAGCGGGAGTTACGAGCAGTACTTC

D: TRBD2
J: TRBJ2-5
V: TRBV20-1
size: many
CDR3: CSARPSGRGTQYF
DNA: TGCAGTGCTAGACCTAGCGGGAGGGGTACCCAGTACTTC

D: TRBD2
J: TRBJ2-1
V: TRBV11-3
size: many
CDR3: CASSSTTSGGNEQFF
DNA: TGTGCCAGCAGCTCTACGACTAGCGGGGGGAATGAGCAGTTCTTC

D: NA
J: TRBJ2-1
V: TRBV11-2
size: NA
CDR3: CASSLEAGAWDEQFF
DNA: TGTGCCAGCAGCTTAGAGGCAGGAGCATGGGATGAGCAGTTCTTC

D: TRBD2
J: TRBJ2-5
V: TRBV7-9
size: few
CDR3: CASSKPGLAGVQETQYF
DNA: TGTGCCAGCAGCAAACCGGGACTAGCGGGAGTCCAAGAGACCCAGTACTTC

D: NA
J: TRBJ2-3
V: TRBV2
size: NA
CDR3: CASSAETEDTQYF
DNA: TGTGCCAGCAGCGCAGAGACGGAGGATACGCAGTATTTT

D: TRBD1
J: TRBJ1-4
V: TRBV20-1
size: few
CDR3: CSAGQGEEKLFF
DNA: TGCAGTGCCGGACAGGGGGAAGAAAAACTGTTTTTT

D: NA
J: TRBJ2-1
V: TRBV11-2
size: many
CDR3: CASSRNPNGIDMKNEQFF
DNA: TGTGCCAGCAGTCGAAACCCCAACGGGATAGATATGAAGAATGAGCAGTTCTTC

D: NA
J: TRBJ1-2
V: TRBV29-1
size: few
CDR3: CSVRHRDYGYTF
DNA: TGCAGCGTTCGACACAGGGACTATGGCTACACCTTC

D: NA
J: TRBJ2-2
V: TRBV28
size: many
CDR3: CASRGGPQEPGELFF
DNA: TGTGCCAGCAGGGGGGGCCCCCAGGAGCCCGGGGAGCTGTTTTTT

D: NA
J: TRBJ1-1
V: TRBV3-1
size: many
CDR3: CASSQDPDREAFF
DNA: TGTGCCAGCAGCCAAGACCCAGACAGGGAAGCTTTCTTT

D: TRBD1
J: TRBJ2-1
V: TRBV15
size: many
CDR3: CATSSQGDDEQFF
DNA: TGTGCCACCAGCAGCCAGGGGGACGATGAGCAGTTCTTC

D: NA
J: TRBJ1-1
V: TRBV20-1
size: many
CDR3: CSARTFGRSNPAEAFF
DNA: TGCAGTGCTAGAACGTTCGGGCGTTCCAACCCCGCTGAAGCTTTCTTT

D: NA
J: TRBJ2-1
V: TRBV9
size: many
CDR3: CASSSVAGPIRKEQFF
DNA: TGTGCCAGCAGCTCCGTGGCGGGACCGATAAGAAAGGAGCAGTTCTTC

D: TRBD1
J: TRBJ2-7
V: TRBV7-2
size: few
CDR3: CASSFTGTGDYEQYF
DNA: TGTGCCAGCAGCTTTACCGGGACAGGGGACTACGAGCAGTACTTC

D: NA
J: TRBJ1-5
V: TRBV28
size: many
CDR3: CASTLDRLVNQPQHF
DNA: TGTGCCAGCACACTCGACAGACTCGTTAATCAGCCCCAGCATTTT

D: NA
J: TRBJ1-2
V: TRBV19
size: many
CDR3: CASSIRGADGYTF
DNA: TGTGCCAGTAGTATTCGGGGGGCTGATGGCTACACCTTC

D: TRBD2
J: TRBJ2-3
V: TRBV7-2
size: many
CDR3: CASSSSGNHADTQYF
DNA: TGTGCCAGCAGTTCAAGCGGGAATCATGCAGATACGCAGTATTTT

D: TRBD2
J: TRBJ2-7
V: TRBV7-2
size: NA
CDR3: CASSFELAGDEQYF
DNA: TGTGCCAGCAGCTTCGAACTAGCGGGAGACGAGCAGTACTTC

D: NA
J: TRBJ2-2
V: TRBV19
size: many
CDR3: CASRPAIGGTGELFF
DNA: TGTGCCAGTAGGCCAGCAATCGGAGGCACCGGGGAGCTGTTTTTT

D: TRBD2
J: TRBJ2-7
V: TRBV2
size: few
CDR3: CASRGGLAAYEQYF
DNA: TGTGCCAGCAGAGGGGGACTAGCAGCCTACGAGCAGTACTTC

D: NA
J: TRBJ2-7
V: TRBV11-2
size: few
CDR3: CASSLREGIYEQYF
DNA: TGTGCCAGCAGCCTCCGCGAGGGGATCTACGAGCAGTACTTC

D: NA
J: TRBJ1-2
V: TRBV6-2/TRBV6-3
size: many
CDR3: CASSFRGGYTF
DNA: TGTGCCAGCAGTTTTCGAGGCGGCTACACCTTC

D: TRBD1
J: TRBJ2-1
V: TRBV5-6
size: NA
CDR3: CASSFAGQGLNEQFF
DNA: TGTGCCAGCAGCTTCGCGGGACAGGGGTTGAATGAGCAGTTCTTC

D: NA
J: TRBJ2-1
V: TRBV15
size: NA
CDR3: CATSRDRGEQFF
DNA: TGTGCCACCAGCAGAGATCGGGGCGAGCAGTTCTTC

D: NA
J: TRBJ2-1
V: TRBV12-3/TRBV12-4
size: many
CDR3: CASRDHGFNEQFF
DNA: TGTGCCAGTCGGGACCATGGATTCAATGAGCAGTTCTTC

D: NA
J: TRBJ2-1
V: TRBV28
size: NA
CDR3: CASSSPTGSNEQFF
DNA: TGTGCCAGCAGTTCCCCGACAGGTAGCAATGAGCAGTTCTTC

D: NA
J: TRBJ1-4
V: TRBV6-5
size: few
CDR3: CASSSTGLATNEKLFF
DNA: TGTGCCAGCAGTTCGACAGGACTAGCAACTAATGAAAAACTGTTTTTT

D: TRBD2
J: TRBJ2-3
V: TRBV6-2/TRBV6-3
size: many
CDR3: CASSHRTGGSRDPQYF
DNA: TGTGCCAGCAGCCACAGGACCGGGGGGTCGCGTGATCCGCAGTATTTT

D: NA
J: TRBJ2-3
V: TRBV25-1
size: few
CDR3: CASSETGRNTDTQYF
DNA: TGTGCCAGCAGTGAAACGGGGAGAAACACAGATACGCAGTATTTT

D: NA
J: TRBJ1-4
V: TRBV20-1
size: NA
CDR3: CSARDTGIGEKLFF
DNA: TGCAGTGCTAGAGACACAGGGATAGGGGAAAAACTGTTTTTT

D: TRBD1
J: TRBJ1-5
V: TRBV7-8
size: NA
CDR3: CASSLAGTVNQPQHF
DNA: TGTGCCAGCAGCCTAGCCGGGACAGTCAATCAGCCCCAGCATTTT

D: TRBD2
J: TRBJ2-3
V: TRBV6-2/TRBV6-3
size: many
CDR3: CASSPAWTSVPRDTQYF
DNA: TGTGCCAGCAGCCCGGCTTGGACTAGCGTACCGAGGGATACGCAGTATTTT

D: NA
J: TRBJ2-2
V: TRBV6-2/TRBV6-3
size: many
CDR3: CASRRGTAATGELFF
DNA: TGTGCCAGCAGACGCGGGACAGCGGCCACCGGGGAGCTGTTTTTT

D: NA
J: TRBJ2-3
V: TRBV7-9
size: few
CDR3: CASSLVVGKIGADTQYF
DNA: TGTGCCAGCAGCTTAGTAGTTGGGAAGATCGGGGCAGATACGCAGTATTTT

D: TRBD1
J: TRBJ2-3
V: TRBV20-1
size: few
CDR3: CSAPPGQGTDTQYF
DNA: TGCAGTGCTCCTCCGGGACAGGGCACAGATACGCAGTATTTT

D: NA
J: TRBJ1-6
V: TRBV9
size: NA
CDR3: CASSPPGQGFAPLHF
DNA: TGTGCCAGCAGCCCCCCTGGGCAGGGGTTCGCACCCCTCCACTTT

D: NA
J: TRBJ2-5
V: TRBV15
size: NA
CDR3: CATSRDFSAKETQYF
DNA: TGTGCCACCAGCAGAGATTTTAGCGCCAAAGAGACCCAGTACTTC

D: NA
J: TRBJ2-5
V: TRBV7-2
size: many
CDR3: CASSQTSQVKTQYF
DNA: TGTGCCAGCAGCCAGACTAGTCAGGTGAAGACCCAGTACTTC

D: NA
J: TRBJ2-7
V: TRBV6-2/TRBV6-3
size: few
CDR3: CASTYRVGGEQYF
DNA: TGTGCCAGCACCTACAGGGTAGGAGGCGAGCAGTACTTC

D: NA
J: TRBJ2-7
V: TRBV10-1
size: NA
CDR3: CASSEWAARLTLEQYF
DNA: TGCGCCAGCAGTGAATGGGCGGCCAGACTTACACTCGAGCAGTACTTC

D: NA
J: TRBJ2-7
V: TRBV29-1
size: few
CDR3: CSVEAPGLYEQYF
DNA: TGCAGCGTTGAAGCACCCGGCCTCTACGAGCAGTACTTC

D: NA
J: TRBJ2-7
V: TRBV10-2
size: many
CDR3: CASSETGEQYF
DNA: TGCGCCAGCAGTGAGACGGGGGAGCAGTACTTC

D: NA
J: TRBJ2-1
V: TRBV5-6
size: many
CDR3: CASSTVGRTARNEQFF
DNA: TGTGCCAGCAGCACAGTGGGCCGGACTGCCCGCAATGAGCAGTTCTTC

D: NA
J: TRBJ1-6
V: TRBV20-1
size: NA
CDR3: CSALASSYNSPLHF
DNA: TGCAGTGCTTTGGCGAGCTCCTATAATTCACCCCTCCACTTT

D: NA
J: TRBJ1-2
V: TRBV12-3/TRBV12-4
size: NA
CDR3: CASSYQAGIYTF
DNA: TGTGCCAGCTCCTACCAAGCGGGGATTTACACCTTC

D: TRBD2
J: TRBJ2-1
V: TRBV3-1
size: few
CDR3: CASSHSLAGGSDEQFF
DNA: TGTGCCAGCAGCCATTCACTAGCGGGAGGGTCCGATGAGCAGTTCTTC